Only a few counts were recorded for the clone carrying this T cell receptor beta chain. Its antigen is not identified. The sample originates from a study of vaccination and CD4 T cells after COVID-19. The overall study: Six men and four women formed the convalescents, two being Hispanic.

Treatment defined: roughly 10-day PBMC culture with coronavirus spike peptide pools or control peptides (ViraFEST assay). This CDR3 comprises 12 residues. Trimming left V 3 bases short and J 6 bases short, with 8 bases between. Germline CDR1 SEHNR, CDR2 FQNEAQ (reference sequence). The Oncomine TCR Beta short-read assay generated sequence data from the DNA of cultured CD4+ T cells. In this case, cultured CD4+ T cells provided the extracted genomic DNA. TCRdb fed the PCR reads into MiXCR, producing one record per CDR3 protein. The sample has under 20,000 distinct CDR3 sequences, roughly two fifths seen once.

The rearrangement links TRBV7-9 to TRBJ1-2; the D gene is possibly TRBD1 (5 bases). The clonotype comes from a human donor who had recovered from COVID-19. Here the sequenced sample was CD4+ T cells from blood, cultured in vitro, taken before SARS-CoV-2 vaccination. CDR3 sequence (DNA): TGTGCCAGCAGCTTGACAGATCATGGCTACACCTTC. Amino acids: CASSLTDHGYTF.